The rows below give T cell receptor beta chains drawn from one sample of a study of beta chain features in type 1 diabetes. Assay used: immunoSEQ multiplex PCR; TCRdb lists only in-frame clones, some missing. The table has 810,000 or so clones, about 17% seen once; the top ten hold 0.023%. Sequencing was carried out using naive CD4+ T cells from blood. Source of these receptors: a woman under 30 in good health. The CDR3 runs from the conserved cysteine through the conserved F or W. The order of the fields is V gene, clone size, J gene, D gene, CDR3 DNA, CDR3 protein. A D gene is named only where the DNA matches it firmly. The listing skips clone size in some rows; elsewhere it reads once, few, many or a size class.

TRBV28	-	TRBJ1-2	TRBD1	TGTGCCAGCGAAGAACAGGGGGGCTACACCTTC	CASEEQGGYTF
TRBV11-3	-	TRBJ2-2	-	TGTGCCAGCAGCTTAGAAAGAGCCGGGGAGCTGTTTTTT	CASSLERAGELFF
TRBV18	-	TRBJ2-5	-	TGTGCCAGCTCACCACTAGGGCAAGAGACCCAGTACTTC	CASSPLGQETQYF
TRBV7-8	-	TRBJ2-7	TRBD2	TGTGCCAGCAGCTTAGGTGCGGGAGTTAGCGACGAGCAGTACTTC	CASSLGAGVSDEQYF
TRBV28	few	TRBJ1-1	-	TGTGCCAGCAGTAGGGGGGACACAGTCTTCGGGACGAACACTGAAGCTTTCTTT	CASSRGDTVFGTNTEAFF
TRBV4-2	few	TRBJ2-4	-	TGTGCCAGCAGCCAAGGAGGAGAGAACATTCAGTACTTC	CASSQGGENIQYF
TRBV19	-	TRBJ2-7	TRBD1	TGTGCCAGTAGTACCCAACCGGGACAGGGTTACGAGCAGTACTTC	CASSTQPGQGYEQYF
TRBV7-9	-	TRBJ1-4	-	TGTGCCAGCAGCGCGTACGAAGGGATGAAGGAAAAACTGTTTTTT	CASSAYEGMKEKLFF
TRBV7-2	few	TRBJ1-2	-	TGTGCCAGCAGACAGACGGTGACAGTAACTAACTATGGCTACACCTTC	CASRQTVTVTNYGYTF
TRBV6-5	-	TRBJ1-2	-	TGTGCCAGCAGTCCGGGACCGCTCTATGGCTACACCTTC	CASSPGPLYGYTF